This T cell receptor beta chain appears in the sequencing data of a study of radiotherapy plus CTLA-4 blockade in lung cancer. Overall study findings and caveats: There was expansion of tumor-derived TCR clones in blood after radiotherapy plus ipilimumab. Reports state that early shifts in blood T cell clones, with interferon-beta, best predicted response.

The study treated chemo-refractory metastatic non-small-cell lung cancer patients with focal radiation plus ipilimumab CTLA-4 blockade. Method: immunoSEQ multiplex PCR; TCRdb's copy keeps in-frame clones and lacks some. The sample lists 30,000 to 40,000 clones; roughly three quarters were seen once. Note on this clone: What it recognizes is unknown.

The receptor comes from a human donor with non-small cell lung cancer who had stable disease on radiotherapy plus ipilimumab. The sequencing here drew on peripheral blood, taken from a patient treated with radiotherapy plus ipilimumab.

The CDR3 reads CASSQRGDLSSSGNTIYF. Written as DNA, the CDR3 is TGCGCCAGCAGCCAACGGGGGGACCTAAGCTCTTCTGGAAACACCATATATTTT. This rearrangement joins TRBV4-1 to TRBJ1-3; possibly TRBD1 for D (5 bases). The CDR3 is 18 residues long. Per germline, CDR1 MGHRA and CDR2 YSYEKL. Trimming left V 2 bases short and J 1 base short, with 18 bases between.